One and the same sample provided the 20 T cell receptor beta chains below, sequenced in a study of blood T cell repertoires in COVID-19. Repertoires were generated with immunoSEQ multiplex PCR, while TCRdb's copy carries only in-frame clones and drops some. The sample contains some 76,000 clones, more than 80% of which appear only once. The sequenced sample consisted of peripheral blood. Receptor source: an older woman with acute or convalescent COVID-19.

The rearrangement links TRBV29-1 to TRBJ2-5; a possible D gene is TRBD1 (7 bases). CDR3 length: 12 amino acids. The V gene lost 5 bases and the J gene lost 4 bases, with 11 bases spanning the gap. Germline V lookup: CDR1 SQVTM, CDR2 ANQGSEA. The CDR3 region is CSVQGGRETQYF. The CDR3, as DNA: TGCAGCGTTCAGGGGGGCCGAGAGACCCAGTACTTC.

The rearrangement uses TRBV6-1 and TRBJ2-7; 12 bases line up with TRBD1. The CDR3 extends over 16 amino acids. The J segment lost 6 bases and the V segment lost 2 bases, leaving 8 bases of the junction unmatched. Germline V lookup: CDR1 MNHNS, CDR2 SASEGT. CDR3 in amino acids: CASSETPGQGAAEQYV. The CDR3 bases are TGTGCCAGCAGTGAAACCCCGGGACAGGGGGCCGCCGAGCAGTACGTC.

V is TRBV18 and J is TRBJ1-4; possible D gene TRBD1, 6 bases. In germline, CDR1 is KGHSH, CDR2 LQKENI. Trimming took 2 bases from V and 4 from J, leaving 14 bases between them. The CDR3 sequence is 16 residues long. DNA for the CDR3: TGTGCCAGCTCACCAGGCAAGACAGGCCTTAATGAAAAACTGTTTTTT. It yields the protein CASSPGKTGLNEKLFF.

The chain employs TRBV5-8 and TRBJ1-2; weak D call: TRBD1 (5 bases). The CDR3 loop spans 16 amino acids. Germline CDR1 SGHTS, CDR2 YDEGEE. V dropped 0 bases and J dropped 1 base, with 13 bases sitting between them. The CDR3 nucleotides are TGTGCCAGCAGCTTGGAGTTGACAGTTAATAACTATGGCTACACCTTC. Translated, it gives CASSLELTVNNYGYTF.

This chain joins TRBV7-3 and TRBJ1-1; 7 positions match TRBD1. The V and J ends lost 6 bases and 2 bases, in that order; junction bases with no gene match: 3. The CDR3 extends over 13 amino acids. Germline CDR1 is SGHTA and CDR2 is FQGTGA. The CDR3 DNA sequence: TGTGCCAGCAGGGGACAGCTAAACACTGAAGCTTTCTTT. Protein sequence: CASRGQLNTEAFF.

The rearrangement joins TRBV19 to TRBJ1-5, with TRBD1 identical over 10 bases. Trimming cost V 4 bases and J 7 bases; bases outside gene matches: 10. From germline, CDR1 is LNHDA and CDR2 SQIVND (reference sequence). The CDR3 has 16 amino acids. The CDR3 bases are TGTGCCAGTAGTACAACCGGGACAGGGGCCGGGCAGCCCCAGCATTTT. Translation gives CASSTTGTGAGQPQHF.

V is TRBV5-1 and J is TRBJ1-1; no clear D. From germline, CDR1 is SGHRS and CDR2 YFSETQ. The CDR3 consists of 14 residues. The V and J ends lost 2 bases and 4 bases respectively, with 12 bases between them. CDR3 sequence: CASSFGGESTEAFF. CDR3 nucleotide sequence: TGCGCCAGCAGCTTCGGAGGAGAATCCACTGAAGCTTTCTTT. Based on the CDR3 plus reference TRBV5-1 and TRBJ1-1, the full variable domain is KAGVTQTPRYLIKTRGQQVTLSCSPISGHRSVSWYQQTPGQGLQFLFEYFSETQRNKGNFPGRFSGRQFSNSRSEMNVSTLELGDSALYLCASSFGGESTEAFFGQGTRLTVV.

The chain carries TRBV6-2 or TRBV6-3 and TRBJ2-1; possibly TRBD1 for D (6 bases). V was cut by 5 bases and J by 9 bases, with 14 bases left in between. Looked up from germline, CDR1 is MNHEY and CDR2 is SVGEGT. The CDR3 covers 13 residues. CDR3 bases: TGTGCCAGCAGTCTTAACAGGGTAACTGAGCAGTTCTTC. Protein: CASSLNRVTEQFF.

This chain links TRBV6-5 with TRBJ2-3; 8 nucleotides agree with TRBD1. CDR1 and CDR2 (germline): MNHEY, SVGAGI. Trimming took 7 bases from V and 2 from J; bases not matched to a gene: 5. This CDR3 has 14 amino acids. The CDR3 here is CASTGQGTTDTQYF. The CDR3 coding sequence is TGTGCCAGCACAGGACAGGGAACCACAGATACGCAGTATTTT.

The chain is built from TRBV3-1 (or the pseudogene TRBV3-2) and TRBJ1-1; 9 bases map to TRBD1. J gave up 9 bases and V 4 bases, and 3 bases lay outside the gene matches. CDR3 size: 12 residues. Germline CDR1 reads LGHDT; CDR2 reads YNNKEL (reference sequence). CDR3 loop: CASSPTGGKAFF. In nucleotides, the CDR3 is TGTGCCAGCAGCCCAACAGGGGGCAAAGCTTTCTTT.

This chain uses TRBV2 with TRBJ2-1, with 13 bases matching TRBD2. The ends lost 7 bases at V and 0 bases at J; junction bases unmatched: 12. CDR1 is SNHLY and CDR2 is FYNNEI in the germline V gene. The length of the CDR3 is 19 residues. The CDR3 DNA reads TGTGCCAGCAACCCTTGGACTAGCGGGGGCGTCAGCTCCTACAATGAGCAGTTCTTC. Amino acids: CASNPWTSGGVSSYNEQFF. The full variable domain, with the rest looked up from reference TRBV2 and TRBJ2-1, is EPEVTQTPSHQVTQMGQEVILRCVPISNHLYFYWYRQILGQKVEFLVSFYNNEISEKSEIFDDQFSVERPDGSNFTLKIRSTKLEDSAMYFCASNPWTSGGVSSYNEQFFGPGTRLTVL.

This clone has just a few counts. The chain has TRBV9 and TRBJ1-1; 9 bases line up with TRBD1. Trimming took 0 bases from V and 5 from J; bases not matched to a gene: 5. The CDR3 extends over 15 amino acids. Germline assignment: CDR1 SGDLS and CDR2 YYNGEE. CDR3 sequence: CASSVAGTGRTEAFF. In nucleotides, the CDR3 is TGTGCCAGCAGCGTAGCTGGGACAGGGAGGACTGAAGCTTTCTTT.

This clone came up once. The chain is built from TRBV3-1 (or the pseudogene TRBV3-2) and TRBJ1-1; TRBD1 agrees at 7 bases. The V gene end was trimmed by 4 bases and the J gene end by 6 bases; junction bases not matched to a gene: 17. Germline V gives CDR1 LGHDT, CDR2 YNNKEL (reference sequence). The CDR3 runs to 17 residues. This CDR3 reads CASSRRPGAGGAAEAFF. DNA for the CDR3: TGTGCCAGCAGCCGTAGGCCGGGTGCAGGGGGAGCGGCTGAAGCTTTCTTT.

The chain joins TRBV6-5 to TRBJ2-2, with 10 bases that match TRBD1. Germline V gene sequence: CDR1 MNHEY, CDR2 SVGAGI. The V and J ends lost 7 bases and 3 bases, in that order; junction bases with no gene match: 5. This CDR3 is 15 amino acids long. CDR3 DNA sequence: TGTGCCAGCATCACGACAGGGGGCGACACCGGGGAGCTGTTTTTT. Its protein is CASITTGGDTGELFF.

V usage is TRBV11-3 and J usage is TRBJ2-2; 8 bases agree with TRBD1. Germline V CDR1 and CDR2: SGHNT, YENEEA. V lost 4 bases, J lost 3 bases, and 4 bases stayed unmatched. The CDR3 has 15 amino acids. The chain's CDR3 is CASSSNRGDTGELFF. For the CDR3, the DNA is TGTGCCAGCAGCTCGAACAGGGGGGACACCGGGGAGCTGTTTTTT.

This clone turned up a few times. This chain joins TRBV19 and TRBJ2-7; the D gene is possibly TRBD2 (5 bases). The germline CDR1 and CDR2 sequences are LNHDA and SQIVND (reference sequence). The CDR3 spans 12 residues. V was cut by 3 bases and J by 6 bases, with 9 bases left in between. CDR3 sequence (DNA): TGTGCCAGTAGTATGCAGGAGGCCGAGCAGTACTTC. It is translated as CASSMQEAEQYF.

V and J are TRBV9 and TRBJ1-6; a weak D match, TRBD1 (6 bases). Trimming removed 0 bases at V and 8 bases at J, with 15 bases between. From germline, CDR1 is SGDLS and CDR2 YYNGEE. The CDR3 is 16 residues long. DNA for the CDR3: TGTGCCAGCAGCGTAGGTGGCAGGGGAACAGATTCACCCCTCCACTTT. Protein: CASSVGGRGTDSPLHF. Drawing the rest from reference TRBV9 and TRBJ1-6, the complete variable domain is DSGVTQTPKHLITATGQRVTLRCSPRSGDLSVYWYQQSLDQGLQFLIQYYNGEERAKGNILERFSAQQFPDLHSELNLSSLELGDSALYFCASSVGGRGTDSPLHFGNGTRLTVT.

CDR3 nucleotide sequence: TGTGCCACCAGTGATTCCCGGGGACAGTCCTACAATGAGCAGTTCTTC. As protein: CATSDSRGQSYNEQFF. This rearrangement joins TRBV24-1 to TRBJ2-1, with 7 bases lining up with TRBD1. This CDR3 contains 16 residues. The J segment lost 1 base and the V segment lost 2 bases, leaving 4 bases of the junction unmatched. Germline loops: CDR1 KGHDR, CDR2 SFDVKD.

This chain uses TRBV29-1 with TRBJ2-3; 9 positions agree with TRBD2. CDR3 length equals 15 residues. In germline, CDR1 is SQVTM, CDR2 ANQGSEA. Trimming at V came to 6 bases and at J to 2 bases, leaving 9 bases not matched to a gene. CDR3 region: CSVPGGGGATDTQYF. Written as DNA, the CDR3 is TGCAGCGTCCCCGGTGGCGGGGGGGCCACAGATACGCAGTATTTT.

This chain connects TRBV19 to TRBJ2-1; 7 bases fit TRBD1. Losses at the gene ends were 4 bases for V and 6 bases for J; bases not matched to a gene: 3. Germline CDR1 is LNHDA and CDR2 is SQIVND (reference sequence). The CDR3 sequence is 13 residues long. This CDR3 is CASSKTGINEQFF. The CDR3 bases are TGTGCCAGTAGTAAGACAGGGATCAATGAGCAGTTCTTC.